This TCR beta chain was retrieved from a study of cytomegalovirus exposure and HLA in healthy donors. Both 60 Vbeta primers and 13 Jbeta primers went into the PCR. TCRdb's copy holds only in-frame clones and misses some; the assay was immunoSEQ multiplex PCR. The table records 160,000 or so clones, roughly 80% of them present only once. The germline V gene encodes CDR1 MNHNY and CDR2 SVGAGI (reference sequence). The V gene end was trimmed by 2 bases and the J gene end by 8 bases; junction bases not matched to a gene: 5. There are 13 residues in the CDR3. Study outcomes and limitations: Researchers had no immune exposure information except CMV serostatus available.

Comment on this clone: What it recognizes is unknown.

The receptor comes from a man between 18 and 29 years old in good health and CMV-seropositive. The material sequenced was PBMCs. The rearrangement links TRBV6-6 to TRBJ1-1, with 7 bases matching TRBD1. The CDR3 nucleotides are TGTGCCAGCAGTTACGACAGGGTCTACGAAGCTTTCTTT. Protein: CASSYDRVYEAFF.